This T cell receptor (beta chain) was observed in a study of siplizumab effects on memory and regulatory T cells. This CDR3 region has 14 residues. Trimming took 5 bases from V and 7 from J; bases not matched to a gene: 6. CDR1 and CDR2 (germline): SEHNR, FQNEAQ (reference sequence). This table comes from immunoSEQ multiplex PCR, and its TCRdb copy is limited to in-frame clones, with some not included. The repertoire consists of around 72,000 clones, with about 90% occurring once and the leading ten covering about 27%. Notes on this clone: Its specificity is unknown.

Study-wide findings and caveats: The naive T cell population seemed more diverse than memory cells and seemed a major contributor to the alloresponse.

The clonotype originates from a human donor in good health. The gene calls are TRBV7-9 and TRBJ1-5; 9 bases map to TRBD1. The specimen was CD8+ T cells sorted from blood. The CDR3 region is CASSLTGGEQPQHF. CDR3 nucleotide sequence: TGTGCCAGCAGCCTGACAGGGGGTGAACAGCCCCAGCATTTT.